This note documents a single T cell receptor beta chain sequence. Read data end 3 residues before the CDR3 end; the end is taken from the germline J gene. This entry belongs to a study of T cells in women clearing cervical HPV infection. The germline CDR1 and CDR2 sequences are SQVTM and ANQGSEA. This CDR3 has 13 residues. Method: immunoSEQ multiplex PCR; TCRdb's copy keeps in-frame clones and lacks some. The record lists roughly 35,000 clones, of which the ten most abundant hold 1.7%. The J gene is TRBJ2-5, the V gene TRBV29-1; 7 bases fit TRBD1. The receptor was isolated from a woman between 18 and 75 years old with a cervical HPV16 infection that either progressed to CIN3+ or cleared (not recorded which). The sample consisted of blood buffy coat. CDR3 DNA (partial): TGCAGCGCGGGGACAGATAGCACAGATACC. It codes for CSAGTDSTDT. The entire CDR3 protein is CSAGTDSTDTQYF.